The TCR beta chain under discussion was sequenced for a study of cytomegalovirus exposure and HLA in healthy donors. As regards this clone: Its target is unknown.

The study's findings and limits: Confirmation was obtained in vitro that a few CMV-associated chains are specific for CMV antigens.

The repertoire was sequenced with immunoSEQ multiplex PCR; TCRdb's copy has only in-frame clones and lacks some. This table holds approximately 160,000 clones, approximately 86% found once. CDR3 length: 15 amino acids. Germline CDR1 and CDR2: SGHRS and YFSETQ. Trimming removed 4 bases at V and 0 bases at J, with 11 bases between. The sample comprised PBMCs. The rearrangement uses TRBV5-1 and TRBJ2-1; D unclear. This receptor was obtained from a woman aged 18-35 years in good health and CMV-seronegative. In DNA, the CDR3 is TGCGCCAGCAGCCCAAATGAGGACTCCTACAATGAGCAGTTCTTC. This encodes CASSPNEDSYNEQFF. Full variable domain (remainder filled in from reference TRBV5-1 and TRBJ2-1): KAGVTQTPRYLIKTRGQQVTLSCSPISGHRSVSWYQQTPGQGLQFLFEYFSETQRNKGNFPGRFSGRQFSNSRSEMNVSTLELGDSALYLCASSPNEDSYNEQFFGPGTRLTVL.